These 22 T cell receptor beta chains originate from one sample sequenced in a study of shared clonotypes between healthy human individuals. The table came from immunoSEQ multiplex PCR; TCRdb's copy has only in-frame clones and leaves some out. This table has 550,000 to 750,000 clones, about 90% appearing once. Cells designated naive CD8 were CD45RO-negative and were positively selected for CCR7, with terminally differentiated effector memory CD45RA+ cells excluded. The sample comprised naive CD8+ T cells sorted from blood. These receptor sequences come from a man younger than 40 in good health.

The V gene is TRBV10-3, the J gene TRBJ2-7; D gene uncertain. CDR1 and CDR2 (germline): ENHRY, SYGVKD. The CDR3 sequence is 17 residues long. With 3 bases removed from V and 2 bases from J, the gap between germline ends came to 20 bases. Here the CDR3 DNA reads TGTGCCATCAGTGATATGGCCCAGGCAGCTTCAGCCTACGAGCAGTACTTC. Protein sequence: CAISDMAQAASAYEQYF.

The rearrangement joins TRBV27 to TRBJ2-7, with D unresolved. This CDR3 has 13 residues. Per the germline V gene, CDR1 is MNHEY and CDR2 is SMNVEV (reference sequence). The germline V and J ends were trimmed by 0 bases and 9 bases, with 12 bases remaining between them. CDR3 DNA: TGTGCCAGCAGTTTATCCCCAGTACGCGTGCAGTACTTC. It yields the protein CASSLSPVRVQYF.

Concerning this clone: One end of the junction varies from germline; a read error may be responsible. The rearrangement links TRBV7-8 to TRBJ2-1, with a possible D match to TRBD1 (5 bases). The CDR3 length is 14 residues. The V gene's germline CDR1 is SGHVS and CDR2 FQNEAQ. This chain's CDR3 is CASTLTTGYNEQFF. The CDR3 DNA reads as TGTGCCAGCACCTTAACTACAGGTTACAATGAGCAGTTCTTC.

The chain joins TRBV5-6 to TRBJ1-4; 8 nucleotides line up with TRBD1. The CDR3 is 14 residues long. The V gene end was trimmed by 3 bases and the J gene end by 7 bases; junction bases not matched to a gene: 5. Looked up from germline, CDR1 is SGHDT and CDR2 is YYEEEE. Written as DNA, the CDR3 is TGTGCCAGCAGCTCGGACAGGGAAATTGAAAAACTGTTTTTT. This encodes CASSSDREIEKLFF.

V gene TRBV5-5 combines with J gene TRBJ2-7; D ambiguous. The CDR3 is made up of 15 amino acids. From germline, CDR1 is SGHKS and CDR2 YYEKEE (reference sequence). Between the trimmed V and J ends, which lost 0 bases and 0 bases, there was a span of 10 bases. The CDR3 nucleotides are TGTGCCAGCAGCTTGGGGGTGGGAAGCTCCTACGAGCAGTACTTC. It codes for CASSLGVGSSYEQYF.

This chain joins TRBV7-2 and TRBJ2-7; D assignment may be TRBD1 or TRBD2 (5 bases each). The V end lost 5 bases, the J end lost 7 bases, and 15 bases lay between the germline ends. CDR3 length: 13 residues. Germline assignment: CDR1 SGHTA and CDR2 FQGNSA. The CDR3 DNA reads as TGTGCCAGCAGCCCTGGGACCCTGATAGAGCAGTACTTC. Its protein product is CASSPGTLIEQYF.

Regarding this clone: This specimen includes other DNA sequences encoding the same CDR3. The rearrangement uses TRBV27 and TRBJ1-5, with D possibly being TRBD1 (5 bases). V was cut by 4 bases and J by 1 base, with 8 bases left in between. The germline gives CDR1 MNHEY, CDR2 SMNVEV (reference sequence). This CDR3 is 14 amino acids long. CDR3 sequence (DNA): TGTGCCAGCAGTTCCACAGGAAGCAATCAGCCCCAGCATTTT. It translates to CASSSTGSNQPQHF.

This sequence joins TRBV27 and TRBJ2-7; D is possibly TRBD1 or TRBD2 (6 bases each). This CDR3 comprises 13 residues. V lost 9 bases and J 1 base, leaving 13 bases between the germline ends. CDR1 MNHEY and CDR2 SMNVEV come from the germline V gene (reference sequence). Here the CDR3 reads CASKLGGSYEQYF. The CDR3 bases are TGTGCCAGTAAATTAGGGGGGTCCTACGAGCAGTACTTC.

This rearrangement joins TRBV12-5 to TRBJ2-5, with 9 positions matching TRBD1. V trimming: 0 bases; J trimming: 0 bases; junction bases outside the gene matches: 8. Germline assignment: CDR1 LGHNT and CDR2 FRNRAP. The CDR3 is 18 residues long. The CDR3 sequence: CASGLVLKDRGNQETQYF. The CDR3 nucleotides read TGTGCTAGTGGTTTGGTACTAAAAGACAGGGGGAACCAAGAGACCCAGTACTTC.

This chain links TRBV29-1 with TRBJ2-1, with D possibly matching TRBD2 (5 bases). Trimming took 4 bases from V and 0 from J, leaving 16 bases between them. The CDR3 covers 16 residues. CDR1 and CDR2 (germline): SQVTM, ANQGSEA. DNA for the CDR3: TGCAGCGTTGCCCCCACCCTAGGGAGCTCCTACAATGAGCAGTTCTTC. Its translation is CSVAPTLGSSYNEQFF.

The chain employs TRBV5-6 and TRBJ1-5; TRBD1 might be the D (5 bases). Germline CDR1 is SGHDT and CDR2 is YYEEEE. The CDR3 extends over 16 amino acids. The V gene lost 4 bases and the J gene lost 0 bases, with 14 bases spanning the gap. The DNA of the CDR3 is TGTGCCAGCAGCCTCAGGGAGGGGCTTAGCAATCAGCCCCAGCATTTT. This gives the protein CASSLREGLSNQPQHF.

The J gene is TRBJ2-3, the V gene TRBV27; D might be TRBD2 (6 bases). Trimming stripped 5 bases from V and 7 bases from J, with 16 bases between. Germline CDR1 is MNHEY and CDR2 is SMNVEV (reference sequence). The CDR3 contains 14 residues. The CDR3 reads CASSLKAGAYTQYF. CDR3 sequence (DNA): TGTGCCAGCAGTCTAAAAGCGGGTGCTTATACGCAGTATTTT.

The genes are TRBV4-1 and TRBJ2-3, with 13 bases fitting TRBD2. The CDR3 has 17 amino acids. The germline V gene encodes CDR1 MGHRA and CDR2 YSYEKL. Trimming took 4 bases from V and 3 from J; bases not matched to a gene: 7. The CDR3 protein is CASSRWTSGRATDTQYF. The DNA of the CDR3 is TGCGCCAGCAGCCGATGGACTAGCGGGAGAGCGACAGATACGCAGTATTTT.

This chain connects TRBV28 to TRBJ2-1, with TRBD2 identical over 15 bases. The V gene end was trimmed by 7 bases and the J gene end by 7 bases; junction bases not matched to a gene: 11. The CDR3 consists of 17 residues. Per the germline V gene, CDR1 is MDHEN and CDR2 is SYDVKM. CDR3 sequence: CASTSLGLAGGPNEQFF. The CDR3 DNA is TGTGCCAGCACCTCTTTGGGACTAGCGGGAGGTCCTAATGAGCAGTTCTTC.

CDR3: CASSSWETQYF. The DNA of the CDR3 is TGTGCCAGCAGCTCTTGGGAGACCCAGTACTTC. V gene TRBV2 combines with J gene TRBJ2-5; D unresolved. V gave up 6 bases and J gave up 5 bases, with 7 bases separating them. This CDR3 region has 11 residues. Germline CDR1 and CDR2: SNHLY and FYNNEI. Using reference TRBV2 and TRBJ2-5 for the parts outside the CDR3, the full variable domain is EPEVTQTPSHQVTQMGQEVILRCVPISNHLYFYWYRQILGQKVEFLVSFYNNEISEKSEIFDDQFSVERPDGSNFTLKIRSTKLEDSAMYFCASSSWETQYFGPGTRLLVL.

The chain employs TRBV6-6 and TRBJ2-1; tentative D call: TRBD2 (5 bases). Trimming shortened V by 4 bases and J by 0 bases, and 7 bases separated the two germline ends. The CDR3 has 14 amino acids. Germline V CDR1 and CDR2: MNHNY, SVGAGI (reference sequence). As DNA, the CDR3 is TGTGCCAGCAGTTCACGGGACTCCTACAATGAGCAGTTCTTC. Translating it yields CASSSRDSYNEQFF.

The chain recombines TRBV7-8 with TRBJ2-7; weak D call: TRBD1 (7 bases). The V gene lost 1 base and the J gene lost 0 bases, with 16 bases spanning the gap. Germline loops: CDR1 SGHVS, CDR2 FQNEAQ. The CDR3 consists of 17 residues. In DNA form, the CDR3 reads TGTGCCAGCAGCTTAGGGCGGGGACAGTCTATCTCCTACGAGCAGTACTTC. Residues: CASSLGRGQSISYEQYF.

J is TRBJ2-1 and V is TRBV7-9; 10 bases fit TRBD1. CDR3 length: 12 residues. V trimming: 5 bases; J trimming: 13 bases; junction bases outside the gene matches: 5. Germline-derived CDR1 and CDR2 are SEHNR and FQNEAQ (reference sequence). CDR3 amino acids: CASSPGTGAQFF. DNA of the CDR3: TGTGCCAGCAGCCCCGGGACAGGGGCCCAGTTCTTC.

The rearrangement joins TRBV7-9 to TRBJ2-5, with 11 bases identical to TRBD1. The germline V gene has CDR1 SEHNR and CDR2 FQNEAQ (reference sequence). The CDR3 covers 15 residues. J gave up 4 bases and V 5 bases, and 6 bases lay outside the gene matches. In DNA, the CDR3 is TGTGCCAGCAGCACGGACAGGGGGCTTGGAGAGACCCAGTACTTC. It yields the protein CASSTDRGLGETQYF.

The rearrangement links TRBV7-9 to TRBJ1-2; the D gene is possibly TRBD1 (6 bases). V was trimmed by 8 bases and J by 5 bases, leaving 15 bases between them. Germline V gene data show CDR1 as SEHNR and CDR2 as FQNEAQ (reference sequence). The CDR3 extends over 13 amino acids. The CDR3 is CASGRQEFYGYTF. In DNA, the CDR3 is TGTGCCAGCGGACGACAGGAATTTTATGGCTACACCTTC.

The V gene is TRBV1, the J gene TRBJ1-5; no DNA check was done on the table's D call, TRBD1. TRBV1 is termed a pseudogene. The CDR3 loop spans 17 amino acids. The CDR3 sequence is CTSSQDRRQGSNQPQHF. The CDR3, as DNA: TGCACCAGCAGCCAAGATCGGAGACAGGGAAGCAATCAGCCCCAGCATTTT.

The chain combines TRBV25-1 with TRBJ2-1; 10 nucleotides align to TRBD1. The V and J ends lost 3 bases and 2 bases, in that order; junction bases with no gene match: 1. This CDR3 region has 15 residues. Germline assignment: CDR1 MGHDK and CDR2 SYGVNS. CDR3 protein: CASSETGGAYNEQFF. Here the CDR3 DNA reads TGTGCCAGCAGTGAGACAGGGGGCGCCTACAATGAGCAGTTCTTC.